This T cell receptor (beta chain) was captured in a study of control samples from healthy donors and cancer patients. The assay was immunoSEQ multiplex PCR, and TCRdb's table has in-frame clones only and misses some. Of 150,000 or so clones listed, under 95% are singletons. The sequenced material came from blood. The clonotype comes from a young man in good health.

CDR3 DNA sequence: TGTGCCAGCAGCTTACCTTCCGGTCGCACCGGGGAGCTGTTTTTT. This translates into CASSLPSGRTGELFF. The J gene is TRBJ2-2, the V gene TRBV11-2, with D hard to call. Looked up from germline, CDR1 is SGHAT and CDR2 is FQNNGV. This CDR3 spans 15 amino acids. The ends were cut back, 2 bases at V and 4 bases at J, with 11 bases in the middle.